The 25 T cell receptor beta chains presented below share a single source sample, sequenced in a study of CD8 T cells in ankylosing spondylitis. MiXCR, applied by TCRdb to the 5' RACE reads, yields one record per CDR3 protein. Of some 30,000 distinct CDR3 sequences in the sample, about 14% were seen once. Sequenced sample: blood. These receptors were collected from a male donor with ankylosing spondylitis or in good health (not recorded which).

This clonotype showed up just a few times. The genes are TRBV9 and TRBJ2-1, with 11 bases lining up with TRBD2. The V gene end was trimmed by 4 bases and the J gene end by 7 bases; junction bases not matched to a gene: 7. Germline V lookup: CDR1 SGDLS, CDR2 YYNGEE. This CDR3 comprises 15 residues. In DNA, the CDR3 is TGTGCCAGCAGCACACTAGCGGGAGATAAGAATGAGCAGTTCTTC. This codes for CASSTLAGDKNEQFF.

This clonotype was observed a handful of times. CDR3 in amino acids: CSASRRDGTDTQYF. CDR3 nucleotide sequence: TGCAGTGCTAGTAGGAGGGACGGCACAGATACGCAGTATTTT. The gene calls are TRBV20-1 and TRBJ2-3, with D tentatively TRBD2 (6 bases). CDR3 size: 14 residues. Germline loops: CDR1 DFQATT, CDR2 SNEGSKA (reference sequence). V was clipped by 3 bases and J by 1 base, with 11 bases between them.

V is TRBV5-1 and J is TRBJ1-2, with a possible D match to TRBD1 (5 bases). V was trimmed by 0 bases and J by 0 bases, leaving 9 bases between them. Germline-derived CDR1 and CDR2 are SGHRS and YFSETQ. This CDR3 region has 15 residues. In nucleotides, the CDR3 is TGCGCCAGCAGCTTGGAGGCAGGGCCTAACTATGGCTACACCTTC. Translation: CASSLEAGPNYGYTF. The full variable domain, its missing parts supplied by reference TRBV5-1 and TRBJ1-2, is KAGVTQTPRYLIKTRGQQVTLSCSPISGHRSVSWYQQTPGQGLQFLFEYFSETQRNKGNFPGRFSGRQFSNSRSEMNVSTLELGDSALYLCASSLEAGPNYGYTFGSGTRLTVV.

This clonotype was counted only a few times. CDR3 loop: CASSGFRVNTGELFF. The DNA of the CDR3 is TGTGCCAGCAGCGGATTTCGCGTGAACACCGGGGAGCTGTTTTTT. The gene calls are TRBV7-9 and TRBJ2-2; D is unresolved. Looked up from germline, CDR1 is SEHNR and CDR2 is FQNEAQ (reference sequence). V was shortened by 5 bases and J by 1 base, with 11 bases between the two germline ends. The CDR3 extends over 15 amino acids.

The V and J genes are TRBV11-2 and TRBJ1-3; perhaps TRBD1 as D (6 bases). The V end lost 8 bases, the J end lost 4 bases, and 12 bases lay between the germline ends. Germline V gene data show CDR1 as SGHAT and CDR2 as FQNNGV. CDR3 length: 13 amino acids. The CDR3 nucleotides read TGTGCCAGCCTACAGGGAGGGGGAAACACCATATATTTT. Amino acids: CASLQGGGNTIYF.

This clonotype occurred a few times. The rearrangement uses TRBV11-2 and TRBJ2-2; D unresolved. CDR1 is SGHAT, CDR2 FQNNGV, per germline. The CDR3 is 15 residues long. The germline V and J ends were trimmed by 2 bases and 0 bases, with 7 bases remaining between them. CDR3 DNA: TGTGCCAGCAGCTTAAATCCATCGAACACCGGGGAGCTGTTTTTT. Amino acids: CASSLNPSNTGELFF.

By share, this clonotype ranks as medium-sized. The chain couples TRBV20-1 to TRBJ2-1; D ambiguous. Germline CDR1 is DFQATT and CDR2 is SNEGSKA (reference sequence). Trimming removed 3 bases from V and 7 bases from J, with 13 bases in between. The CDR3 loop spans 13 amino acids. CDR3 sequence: CSASAALWNEQFF. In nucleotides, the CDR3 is TGCAGTGCTAGTGCCGCCCTGTGGAATGAGCAGTTCTTC.

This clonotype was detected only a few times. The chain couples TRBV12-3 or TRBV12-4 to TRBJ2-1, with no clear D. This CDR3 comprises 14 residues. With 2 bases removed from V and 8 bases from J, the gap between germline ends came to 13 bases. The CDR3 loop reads CASSLWRGTDEQFF. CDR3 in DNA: TGTGCCAGCAGTTTATGGCGCGGAACGGATGAGCAGTTCTTC.

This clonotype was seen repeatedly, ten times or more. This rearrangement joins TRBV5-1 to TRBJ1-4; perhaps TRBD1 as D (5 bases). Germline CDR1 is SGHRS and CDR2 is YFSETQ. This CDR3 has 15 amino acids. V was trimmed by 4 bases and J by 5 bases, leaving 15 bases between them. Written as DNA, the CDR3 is TGCGCCAGCAGCATTATGGGGCGGCAGAATGAAAAACTGTTTTTT. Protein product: CASSIMGRQNEKLFF. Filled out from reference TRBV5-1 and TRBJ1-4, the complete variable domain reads KAGVTQTPRYLIKTRGQQVTLSCSPISGHRSVSWYQQTPGQGLQFLFEYFSETQRNKGNFPGRFSGRQFSNSRSEMNVSTLELGDSALYLCASSIMGRQNEKLFFGSGTQLSVL.

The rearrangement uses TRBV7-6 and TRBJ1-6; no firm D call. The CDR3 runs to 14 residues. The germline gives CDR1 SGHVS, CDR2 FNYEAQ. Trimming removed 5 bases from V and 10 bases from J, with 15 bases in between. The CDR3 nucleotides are TGTGCCAGCAGCCTTAACCCACATGAGTCACCCCTCCACTTT. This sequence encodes CASSLNPHESPLHF. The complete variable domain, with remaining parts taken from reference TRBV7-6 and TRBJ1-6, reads GAGVSQSPRYKVTKRGQDVALRCDPISGHVSLYWYRQALGQGPEFLTYFNYEAQQDKSGLPNDRFSAERPEGSISTLTIQRTEQRDSAMYRCASSLNPHESPLHFGNGTRLTVT.

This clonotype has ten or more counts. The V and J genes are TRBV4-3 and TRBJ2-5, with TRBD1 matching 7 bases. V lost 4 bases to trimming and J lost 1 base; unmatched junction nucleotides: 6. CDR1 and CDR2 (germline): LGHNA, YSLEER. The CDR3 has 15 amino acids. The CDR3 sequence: CASSPRDRSQETQYF. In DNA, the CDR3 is TGCGCCAGCAGCCCACGGGACAGATCCCAAGAGACCCAGTACTTC.

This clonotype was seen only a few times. Written as DNA, the CDR3 is TGTGCCAGCAGCTTCTTAAGGGGTCACGAGCAGTACGTC. Amino acids: CASSFLRGHEQYV. The V gene is TRBV7-8, the J gene TRBJ2-7; maybe TRBD1 (5 bases). Germline V lookup: CDR1 SGHVS, CDR2 FQNEAQ. The CDR3 totals 13 residues. V was shortened by 3 bases and J by 5 bases, with 11 bases between the two germline ends.

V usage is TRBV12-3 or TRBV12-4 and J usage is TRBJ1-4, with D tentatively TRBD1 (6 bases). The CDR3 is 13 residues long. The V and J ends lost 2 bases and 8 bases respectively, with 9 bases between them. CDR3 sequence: CASSLRTEEKLFF. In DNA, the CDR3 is TGTGCCAGCAGTTTAAGGACAGAAGAAAAACTGTTTTTT.

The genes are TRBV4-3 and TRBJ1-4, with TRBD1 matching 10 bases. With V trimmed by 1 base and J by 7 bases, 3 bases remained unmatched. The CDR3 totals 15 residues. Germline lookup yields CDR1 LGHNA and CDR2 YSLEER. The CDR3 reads CASSQAGDRGEKLFF. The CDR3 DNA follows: TGCGCCAGCAGCCAAGCTGGGGACAGGGGTGAAAAACTGTTTTTT.

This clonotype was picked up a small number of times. CDR3 amino acids: CSVDESSTDTQYF. Written as DNA, the CDR3 is TGCAGCGTTGACGAGTCTAGCACAGATACGCAGTATTTT. J is TRBJ2-3 and V is TRBV29-1; D is unclear. Trimming took off 3 bases at V and 0 bases at J, with 7 bases between the two ends. Germline V gene data show CDR1 as SQVTM and CDR2 as ANQGSEA. This CDR3 is 13 amino acids long.

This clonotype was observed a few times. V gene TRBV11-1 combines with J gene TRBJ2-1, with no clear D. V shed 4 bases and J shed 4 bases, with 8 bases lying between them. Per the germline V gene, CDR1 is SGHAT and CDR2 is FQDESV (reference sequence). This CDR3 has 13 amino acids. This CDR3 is CASSSLGYNEQFF. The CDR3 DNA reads TGTGCCAGCAGCTCACTGGGGTACAATGAGCAGTTCTTC. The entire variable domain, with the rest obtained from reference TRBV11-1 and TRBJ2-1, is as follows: EAEVAQSPRYKITEKSQAVAFWCDPISGHATLYWYRQILGQGPELLVQFQDESVVDDSQLPKDRFSAERLKGVDSTLKIQPAELGDSAMYLCASSSLGYNEQFFGPGTRLTVL.

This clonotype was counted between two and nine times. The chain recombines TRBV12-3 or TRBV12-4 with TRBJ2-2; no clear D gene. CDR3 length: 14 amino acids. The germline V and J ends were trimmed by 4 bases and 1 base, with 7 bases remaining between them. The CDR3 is CASSSTVNTGELFF. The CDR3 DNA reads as TGTGCCAGCAGTTCAACAGTGAACACCGGGGAGCTGTTTTTT.

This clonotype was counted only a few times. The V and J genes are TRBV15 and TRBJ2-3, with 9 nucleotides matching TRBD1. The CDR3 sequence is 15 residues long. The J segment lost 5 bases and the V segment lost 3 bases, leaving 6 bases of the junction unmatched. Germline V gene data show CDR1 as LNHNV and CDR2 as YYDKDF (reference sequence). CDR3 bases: TGTGCCACCAGCAGGCGACAGGGGGTGGGAGATACGCAGTATTTT. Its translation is CATSRRQGVGDTQYF.

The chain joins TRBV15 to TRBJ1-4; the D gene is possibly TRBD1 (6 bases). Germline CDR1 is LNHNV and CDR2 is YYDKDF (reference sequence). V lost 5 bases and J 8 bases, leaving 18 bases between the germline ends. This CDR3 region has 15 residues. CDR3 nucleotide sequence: TGTGCCACCAGCCCGAGCGGGGGGCTGGTAGAAAAACTGTTTTTT. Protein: CATSPSGGLVEKLFF.

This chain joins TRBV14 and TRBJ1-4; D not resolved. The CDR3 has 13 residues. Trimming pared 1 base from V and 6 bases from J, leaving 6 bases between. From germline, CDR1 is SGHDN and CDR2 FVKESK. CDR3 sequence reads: CASSQGIYEKLFF. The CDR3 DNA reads TGTGCCAGCAGCCAAGGGATTTATGAAAAACTGTTTTTT.

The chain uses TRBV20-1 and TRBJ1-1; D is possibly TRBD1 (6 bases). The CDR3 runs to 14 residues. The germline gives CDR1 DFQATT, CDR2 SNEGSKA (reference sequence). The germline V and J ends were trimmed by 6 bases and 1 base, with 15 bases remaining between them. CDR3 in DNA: TGCAGTGCGCGTCGAACAGGGAGGAACACTGAAGCTTTCTTT. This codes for CSARRTGRNTEAFF.

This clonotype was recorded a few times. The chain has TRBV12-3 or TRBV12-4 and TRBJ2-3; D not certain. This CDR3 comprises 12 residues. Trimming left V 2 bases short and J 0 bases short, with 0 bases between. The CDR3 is CASSLSTDTQYF. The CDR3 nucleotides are TGTGCCAGCAGTTTAAGCACAGATACGCAGTATTTT.

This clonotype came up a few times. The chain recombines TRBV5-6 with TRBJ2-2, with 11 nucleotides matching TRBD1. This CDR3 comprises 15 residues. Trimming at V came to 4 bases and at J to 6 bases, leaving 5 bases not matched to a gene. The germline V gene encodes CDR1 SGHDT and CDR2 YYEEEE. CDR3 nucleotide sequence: TGTGCCAGCAGCACGCGGACAGGGGGCTCCGGGGAGCTGTTTTTT. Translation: CASSTRTGGSGELFF.

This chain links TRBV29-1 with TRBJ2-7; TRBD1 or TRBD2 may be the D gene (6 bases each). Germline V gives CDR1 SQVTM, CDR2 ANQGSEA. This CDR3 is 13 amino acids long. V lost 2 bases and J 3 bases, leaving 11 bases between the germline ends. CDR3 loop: CSVERKGGYEQYF. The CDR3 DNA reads TGCAGCGTTGAACGCAAGGGGGGCTACGAGCAGTACTTC.

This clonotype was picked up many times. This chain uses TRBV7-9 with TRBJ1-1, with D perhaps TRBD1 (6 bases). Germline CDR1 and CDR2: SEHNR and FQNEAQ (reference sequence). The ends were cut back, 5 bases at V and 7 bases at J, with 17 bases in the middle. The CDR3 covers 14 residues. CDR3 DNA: TGTGCCAGCAGCCTGAAGGGGGGGTTGAGTGAAGCTTTCTTT. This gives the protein CASSLKGGLSEAFF. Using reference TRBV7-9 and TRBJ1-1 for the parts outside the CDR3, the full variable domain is DTGVSQNPRHKITKRGQNVTFRCDPISEHNRLYWYRQTLGQGPEFLTYFQNEAQLEKSRLLSDRFSAERPKGSFSTLEIQRTEQGDSAMYLCASSLKGGLSEAFFGQGTRLTVV.